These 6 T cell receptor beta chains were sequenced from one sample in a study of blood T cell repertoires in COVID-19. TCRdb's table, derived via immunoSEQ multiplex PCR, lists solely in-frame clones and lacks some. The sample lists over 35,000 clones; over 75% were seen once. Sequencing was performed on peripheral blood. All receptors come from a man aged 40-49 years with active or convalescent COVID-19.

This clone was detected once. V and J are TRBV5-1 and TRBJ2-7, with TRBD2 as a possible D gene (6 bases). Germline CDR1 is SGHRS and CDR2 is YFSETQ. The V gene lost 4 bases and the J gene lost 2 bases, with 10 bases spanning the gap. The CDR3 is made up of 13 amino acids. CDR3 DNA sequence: TGCGCCAGCAGCGGAGGGGCGGCCTACGAGCAGTACTTC. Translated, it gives CASSGGAAYEQYF.

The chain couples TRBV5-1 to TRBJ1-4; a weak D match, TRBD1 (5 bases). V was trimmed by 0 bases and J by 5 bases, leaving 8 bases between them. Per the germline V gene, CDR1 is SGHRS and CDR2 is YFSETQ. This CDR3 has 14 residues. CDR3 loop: CASSLGQQNEKLFF. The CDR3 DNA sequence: TGCGCCAGCAGCTTGGGACAGCAAAATGAAAAACTGTTTTTT.

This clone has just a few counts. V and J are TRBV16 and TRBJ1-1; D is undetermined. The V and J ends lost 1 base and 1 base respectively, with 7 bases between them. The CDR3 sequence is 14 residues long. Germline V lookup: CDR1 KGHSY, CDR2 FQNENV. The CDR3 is CASSQFQANTEAFF. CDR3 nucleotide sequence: TGTGCCAGCAGCCAATTCCAGGCGAACACTGAAGCTTTCTTT.

The CDR3 here is CSASIAGDTQYF. The CDR3 DNA follows: TGCAGTGCTAGTATAGCGGGAGATACGCAGTATTTT. V usage is TRBV20-1 and J usage is TRBJ2-3; 7 bases are a match to TRBD2. The germline gives CDR1 DFQATT, CDR2 SNEGSKA (reference sequence). The CDR3 spans 12 residues. The junction had 2 bases not matched to a gene; V was cut back by 3 bases and J by 5 bases.

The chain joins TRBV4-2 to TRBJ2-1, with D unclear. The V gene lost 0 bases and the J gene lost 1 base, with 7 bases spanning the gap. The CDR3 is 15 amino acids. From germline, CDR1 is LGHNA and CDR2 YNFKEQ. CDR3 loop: CASSQELNSYNEQFF. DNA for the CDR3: TGTGCCAGCAGCCAAGAACTGAATTCCTACAATGAGCAGTTCTTC.

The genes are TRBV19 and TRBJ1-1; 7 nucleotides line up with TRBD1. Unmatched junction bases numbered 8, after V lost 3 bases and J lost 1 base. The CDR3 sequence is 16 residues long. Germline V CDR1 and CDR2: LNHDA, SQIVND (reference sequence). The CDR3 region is CASSISTGVQNTEAFF. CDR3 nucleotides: TGTGCCAGTAGTATCAGCACAGGGGTTCAGAACACTGAAGCTTTCTTT.